A single sample is the source of the 14 T cell receptor beta chains below, sequenced in a study of blood T cell repertoires in COVID-19 (dated by TCRdb to the early 2020s). Libraries were made using the immunoSEQ multiplex PCR assay. Imported from immuneACCESS, the table was reduced by TCRdb to in-frame sequences with V and J called. These copies leave out some clones; in studies compared against another copy, an unresolved V gene accounts for under half, and the cause of the remainder is not known. This sample is represented by approximately 170,000 clones; about 85% of them were singletons. The ten largest clones represent 1.2% of the sample. The sequenced sample consisted of peripheral blood. The source of these receptors is a man aged 55-75 years who had recovered from COVID-19.

V usage is TRBV29-1 and J usage is TRBJ1-5, with a weak D call TRBD1 (5 bases). The V end was cut by 4 bases, the J end by 4 bases, with 14 bases between. CDR3 length equals 14 residues. Germline V gene data show CDR1 as SQVTM and CDR2 as ANQGSEA. The CDR3 DNA reads TGCAGCGTTGCTCAGGGCGACGGGAATCAGCCCCAGCATTTT. This translates into CSVAQGDGNQPQHF.

The V call is TRBV30, the J call TRBJ1-2; D uncertain. CDR1 is GTSNPN, CDR2 SVGIG, per germline (reference sequence). This CDR3 region has 12 residues. Trimming stripped 4 bases from V and 4 bases from J, with 10 bases between. The CDR3 sequence: CAWNTSPYGYTF. The CDR3 nucleotides read TGTGCCTGGAATACATCTCCCTATGGCTACACCTTC. The full variable domain, in which reference TRBV30 and TRBJ1-2 provide the parts outside the CDR3, is SQTIHQWPATLVQPVGSPLSLECTVEGTSNPNLYWYRQAAGRGLQLLFYSVGIGQISSEVPQNLSASRPQDRQFILSSKKLLLSDSGFYLCAWNTSPYGYTFGSGTRLTVV.

As to this clone: Other nucleotide sequences in the sample specify the same CDR3. V gene TRBV4-1 combines with J gene TRBJ1-1; TRBD1 matches 7 bases. Per germline, CDR1 MGHRA and CDR2 YSYEKL. The CDR3 covers 15 residues. Losses at the gene ends were 1 base for V and 1 base for J; bases not matched to a gene: 3. CDR3 region: CASSQGDRENTEAFF. DNA for the CDR3: TGCGCCAGCAGCCAAGGGGACAGAGAGAACACTGAAGCTTTCTTT.

The chain uses TRBV5-8 and TRBJ2-5, with 12 bases fitting TRBD1. With V trimmed by 3 bases and J by 8 bases, 2 bases remained unmatched. The germline CDR1 and CDR2 sequences are SGHTS and YDEGEE. The CDR3 extends over 13 amino acids. The DNA for the CDR3 is TGTGCCAGCAGCTCGGGACAGGGGGCAACCCAGTACTTC. It is translated as CASSSGQGATQYF.

The chain links TRBV19 to TRBJ1-4, with a tentative D call TRBD1 (5 bases). V was trimmed by 6 bases and J by 5 bases, leaving 16 bases between them. Germline loops: CDR1 LNHDA, CDR2 SQIVND (reference sequence). This CDR3 has 15 residues. The CDR3 coding sequence is TGTGCCAGTAGACGGTCCGGCGGGGGGAATGAAAAACTGTTTTTT. It specifies CASRRSGGGNEKLFF.

The CDR3 loop reads CSVQGQGYGYTF. Here the CDR3 DNA reads TGCAGCGTCCAAGGACAGGGCTATGGCTACACCTTC. The chain couples TRBV29-1 to TRBJ1-2, with 8 bases that match TRBD1. CDR1 and CDR2 from the germline V gene are SQVTM and ANQGSEA. V was clipped by 6 bases and J by 4 bases; unmatched bases: 4. The length of the CDR3 is 12 residues.

This clone was seen a few times. V and J are TRBV7-6 and TRBJ1-2; 7 bases map to TRBD1. Germline assignment: CDR1 SGHVS and CDR2 FNYEAQ. There are 14 residues in the CDR3. Losses at the gene ends were 3 bases for V and 8 bases for J; bases not matched to a gene: 9. The CDR3 loop is CASSLPGAGGGYTF. DNA for the CDR3: TGTGCCAGCAGCTTGCCCGGGGCAGGGGGAGGCTACACCTTC.

The chain links TRBV29-1 to TRBJ1-1, with D possibly being TRBD1 (5 bases). Trimming removed 3 bases at V and 6 bases at J, with 14 bases between. Germline loops: CDR1 SQVTM, CDR2 ANQGSEA. The CDR3 is made up of 13 amino acids. Here the CDR3 reads CSVDKGMRAEAFF. The CDR3 DNA sequence: TGCAGCGTTGATAAGGGGATGAGAGCTGAAGCTTTCTTT. The full variable domain, completed using reference TRBV29-1 and TRBJ1-1, is SAVISQKPSRDICQRGTSLTIQCQVDSQVTMMFWYRQQPGQSLTLIATANQGSEATYESGFVIDKFPISRPNLTFSTLTVSNMSPEDSSIYLCSVDKGMRAEAFFGQGTRLTVV.

V and J are TRBV7-4 and TRBJ2-7; TRBD2 agrees at 7 bases. CDR1 and CDR2 (germline): SGHVT, SQSDAQ. V dropped 8 bases and J dropped 3; count of bases not matched to a gene: 16. The CDR3 length is 16 residues. The CDR3 DNA reads TGTGCCAGCGCCCGAGAAGGGCGGGGGACTTACTACGAGCAGTACTTC. This sequence encodes CASAREGRGTYYEQYF.

V gene TRBV3-1 (or the pseudogene TRBV3-2) combines with J gene TRBJ1-6, with a tentative D call TRBD1 (6 bases). V dropped 2 bases and J dropped 9 bases, with 14 bases sitting between them. Germline CDR1 reads LGHDT; CDR2 reads YNNKEL (reference sequence). The CDR3 runs 15 residues. CDR3 amino acids: CASSQKWTATSPLHF. Here the CDR3 DNA reads TGTGCCAGCAGCCAAAAATGGACAGCCACTTCACCCCTCCACTTT.

The chain employs TRBV6-4 and TRBJ2-1; perhaps TRBD2 as D (5 bases). Trimming pared 0 bases from V and 0 bases from J, leaving 6 bases between. CDR1 is MRHNA, CDR2 SNTAGT, per germline. This CDR3 contains 15 residues. The CDR3 here is CASSDSAGSYNEQFF. The CDR3 DNA follows: TGTGCCAGCAGTGACTCTGCGGGCTCCTACAATGAGCAGTTCTTC.

The rearrangement uses TRBV7-9 and TRBJ1-6; D possibly corresponds to TRBD1 (6 bases). The CDR3 length is 13 residues. Deletions cut 6 bases from V and 8 bases from J, with 11 bases between. Germline V gene sequence: CDR1 SEHNR, CDR2 FQNEAQ (reference sequence). CDR3 in DNA: TGTGCCAGCAGTTCCAGGGGTGATTCACCCCTCCACTTT. Translated: CASSSRGDSPLHF.

This clone was observed a few times. The chain has TRBV7-6 and TRBJ2-7; 7 nucleotides match TRBD1. The germline CDR1 and CDR2 sequences are SGHVS and FNYEAQ. The CDR3 is made up of 15 amino acids. V gave up 5 bases and J gave up 2 bases; unmatched junction bases: 9. CDR3 in DNA: TGTGCCAGCAGCCCGCAGGGGGAAGGGACCTACGAGCAGTACTTC. Residues: CASSPQGEGTYEQYF. The whole variable domain, remainder taken from reference TRBV7-6 and TRBJ2-7, is GAGVSQSPRYKVTKRGQDVALRCDPISGHVSLYWYRQALGQGPEFLTYFNYEAQQDKSGLPNDRFSAERPEGSISTLTIQRTEQRDSAMYRCASSPQGEGTYEQYFGPGTRLTVT.

This chain links TRBV6-5 with TRBJ1-2, with a possible D match to TRBD1 (5 bases). The V and J ends lost 4 bases and 7 bases respectively, with 16 bases between them. The CDR3 sequence is 14 residues long. Germline V gene lookup returns CDR1 MNHEY and CDR2 SVGAGI. The CDR3 loop is CASSSSRVRGGYTF. For the CDR3, the DNA is TGTGCCAGCAGTTCCTCCAGGGTACGAGGTGGCTACACCTTC.